This record looks at one T cell receptor (beta chain) sequence and its context. Its antigen remains unidentified. V was clipped by 0 bases and J by 0 bases, with 19 bases between them. This CDR3 has 18 residues. CDR1 is DFQATT, CDR2 SNEGSKA, per germline (reference sequence). This entry belongs to a study of vaccination and CD4 T cells after COVID-19. On the study more broadly: For control cultures, the treatment was a CEFX pool, an HIV-1 Nef pool, or no peptide.

Sequencing of cultured CD4+ T cell DNA used the Oncomine TCR Beta short-read assay. TCRdb called the PCR reads again in MiXCR, with one record for every CDR3 protein. The sample yields roughly 20,000 distinct CDR3 sequences, about 45% seen once. Indicated treatment: roughly ten-day PBMC culture with coronavirus spike peptide pools or control peptides (ViraFEST assay). The dates of positive PCR tests extended from March through December 2020 and came before the US Alpha, Beta and Delta variants. Every well contained 2.1 million or so PBMCs, which were grown with around 9.8 IU/ml IL-2 and roughly 10 ug/ml peptide pools.

V usage is TRBV20-1 and J usage is TRBJ2-3, with D unclear. The starting material was CD4+ T cells from blood, cultured in vitro, obtained after SARS-CoV-2 vaccination. This clonotype was sampled from a human donor who had recovered from COVID-19. CDR3 coding DNA: TGCAGTGCTAGAGATTCGTGGTTCGTCGTGGCGAGCACAGATACGCAGTATTTT. Amino acid sequence: CSARDSWFVVASTDTQYF.